These T cell receptor beta chains were read from a single sample in a study of long-term antiretroviral therapy in people with HIV. The method was immunoSEQ multiplex PCR; TCRdb's version includes in-frame clones alone and lacks a portion of them. The data hold tens of thousands of clones, with roughly 80% observed a single time. Specimen: unsorted PBMCs, collected 0.8 years after starting antiretroviral therapy. The origin of the receptors is a woman between 18 and 29 years old with HIV. The CDR3 runs from the conserved cysteine through the conserved F or W. The D gene is left open where the match is weak. A row's size may be missing; if present it is once, few, many or a size class.

V	D	J	size	CDR3	DNA
TRBV10-3	TRBD2	TRBJ2-5	-	CAISTQAGMETQYF	TGTGCCATCAGTACTCAAGCGGGGATGGAGACCCAGTACTTC
TRBV4-2	TRBD1	TRBJ2-1	-	CASSHRGEGGREQFF	TGTGCCAGCAGCCACAGGGGAGAAGGGGGCAGAGAGCAGTTCTTC
TRBV6-6	TRBD2	TRBJ2-2	-	CASSSDRTSAGELFF	TGTGCCAGCAGTTCAGACCGGACTAGCGCCGGGGAGCTGTTTTTT
TRBV6-6	TRBD1	TRBJ2-7	-	CASSFGTGKYEQYF	TGTGCCAGCAGCTTCGGGACAGGGAAATACGAGCAGTACTTC
TRBV6-6	TRBD1	TRBJ2-7	-	CASSRNRGSTHYEQYF	TGTGCCAGCAGCCGCAACAGGGGGTCTACCCACTACGAGCAGTACTTC
TRBV6-5	TRBD2	TRBJ2-7	-	CASSYNLAAPYEQYF	TGTGCCAGCAGTTACAACCTAGCGGCTCCATACGAGCAGTACTTC
TRBV19	TRBD2	TRBJ2-3	-	CASSMGLAGGTDTQYF	TGTGCCAGTAGTATGGGACTAGCGGGAGGTACGGATACGCAGTATTTT
TRBV7-3	-	TRBJ1-2	-	CASSLTPGVGGYTF	TGTGCCAGCAGCTTAACGCCAGGGGTGGGTGGCTACACCTTC
TRBV19	-	TRBJ2-5	-	CASSMGHQETQYF	TGTGCCAGTAGTATGGGACACCAAGAGACCCAGTACTTC
TRBV9	-	TRBJ2-7	-	CASSVAPDSSYEQYF	TGTGCCAGCAGCGTAGCGCCCGACAGCTCCTACGAGCAGTACTTC
TRBV9	-	TRBJ1-4	few	CASSVEGEKLFF	TGTGCCAGCAGCGTAGAAGGTGAAAAACTGTTTTTT
TRBV5-1	TRBD1	TRBJ2-3	-	CASSALGTGGTDTQYF	TGCGCCAGCAGCGCCTTGGGGACAGGAGGCACAGATACGCAGTATTTT
TRBV11-2	TRBD2	TRBJ2-1	-	CASSLDHLAGGRNEQFF	TGTGCCAGCAGCTTGGATCATCTCGCGGGGGGGAGGAATGAGCAGTTCTTC
TRBV14	-	TRBJ2-1	-	CASSQDSGRVNEQFF	TGTGCCAGCAGCCAAGATTCAGGCCGGGTCAATGAGCAGTTCTTC
TRBV5-1	TRBD1	TRBJ2-7	-	CASSFTGTGLYEQYF	TGCGCCAGCAGCTTCACCGGGACAGGGCTCTACGAGCAGTACTTC
TRBV4-1	-	TRBJ1-1	-	CASSQEAQPLNTEAFF	TGCGCCAGCAGCCAAGAGGCACAGCCCCTGAACACTGAAGCTTTCTTT
TRBV5-4	-	TRBJ2-3	-	CASSLAVFTDTQYF	TGTGCCAGCAGCTTGGCGGTCTTCACAGATACGCAGTATTTT
TRBV18	TRBD1	TRBJ1-5	few	CASSPQGTGDNQPQHF	TGTGCCAGCTCACCCCAAGGGACAGGGGACAATCAGCCCCAGCATTTT
TRBV5-1	TRBD1	TRBJ2-2	once	CASRPARGTGGFGELFF	TGCGCCAGCAGGCCCGCCCGCGGGACAGGGGGCTTCGGGGAGCTGTTTTTT
TRBV15	TRBD2	TRBJ2-3	-	CATSRDGRETDTQYF	TGTGCCACCAGCAGAGACGGGAGGGAGACAGATACGCAGTATTTT
TRBV7-9	-	TRBJ2-5	-	CASSLLGPGLLQETQYF	TGTGCCAGCAGCTTACTCGGCCCGGGACTCCTACAAGAGACCCAGTACTTC
TRBV11-2	TRBD2	TRBJ2-3	once	CASSRWGTSEKPSTDTQYF	TGTGCCAGCAGCCGATGGGGGACTAGCGAGAAACCTAGCACAGATACGCAGTATTTT
TRBV5-6	TRBD1	TRBJ2-7	once	CASSLGVGQGYEQYF	TGTGCCAGCAGCTTGGGGGTAGGACAGGGCTACGAGCAGTACTTC
TRBV19	TRBD2	TRBJ2-3	-	CASSSGLAGPSSTDTQYF	TGTGCCAGTAGCTCCGGACTAGCGGGGCCGTCTAGCACAGATACGCAGTATTTT
TRBV7-9	-	TRBJ2-3	-	CASSSEVVPPDTQYF	TGTGCCAGCAGCTCGGAGGTAGTCCCCCCAGATACGCAGTATTTT
TRBV28	-	TRBJ2-2	-	CASSLWADGTGELFF	TGTGCCAGCAGTTTATGGGCGGACGGCACCGGGGAGCTGTTTTTT
TRBV9	TRBD2	TRBJ2-7	-	CASSLASGLSYEQYF	TGTGCCAGCAGCCTAGCTAGCGGGCTTTCCTACGAGCAGTACTTC
TRBV19	-	TRBJ1-1	-	CASSIRGFTEAFF	TGTGCCAGTAGTATCCGGGGGTTCACTGAAGCTTTCTTT